The sequence of this T cell receptor beta chain was determined in a study of prognosis after radiotherapy for stage I lung cancer. On the study more broadly: Several patients had distant metastases at a median of roughly seven months after radiotherapy, and around 15 showed no significant progression. Findings and limits, study-wide: Lower Shannon entropy values were found after stereotactic body radiation therapy in patients who developed distant metastases.

Per germline, CDR1 DFQATT and CDR2 SNEGSKA (reference sequence). CDR3 length equals 14 residues. V was shortened by 3 bases and J by 0 bases, with 12 bases between the two germline ends. From genomic DNA, two-round multiplex PCR was used to amplify TCR beta CDR3. Individual primers that were specific to each TRBV and TRBJ gene served in first-round PCR. TCRdb reanalysed the multiplex PCR reads using MiXCR and keeps one entry per CDR3 protein. The sample includes about 51,000 distinct CDR3 sequences, 30% to 40% seen only once; the top ten take about a tenth. As regards this clonotype: Antigen unknown. Given a much more abundant clone one base away, this may be a read error.

All patients were node-negative on CT and PET/CT, without prior chemotherapy, radiotherapy or other malignancies. This chain links TRBV20-1 with TRBJ2-7; D gene ambiguous. This TCR derives from a donor over 45 with non-small cell lung cancer. Sample: PBMCs, taken before or after stereotactic body radiation therapy (not recorded which). CDR3 in amino acids: CSASFPGVSYEQYF. In nucleotides, the CDR3 is TGCAGTGCTAGTTTTCCCGGTGTCTCCTACGAGCAGTACTTC.